Listed below are T cell receptor beta chains from one sample, sequenced in a study of blood T cell repertoires in COVID-19. Profiled with immunoSEQ multiplex PCR; TCRdb holds only in-frame clones, not every one. The sample holds roughly 100,000 clones, roughly 80% seen once. The sample consisted of peripheral blood. Every receptor here comes from a woman in her 70s with acute or convalescent COVID-19. Each CDR3 is given with its conserved first and last residue. A D gene is named only where the DNA matches it firmly. Clone size is shown for a subset of rows, as once, few, many or a class of expanded clone.

DNA	CDR3	D	size	J	V
TGCGCCAGCAGCTTGGTTTTCGGTCCCATGAACACTGAAGCTTTCTTT	CASSLVFGPMNTEAFF	-	-	TRBJ1-1	TRBV5-1
TGCGCCAGCAGCTTGGGACAGGGGAATTCACCCCTCCACTTT	CASSLGQGNSPLHF	TRBD1	-	TRBJ1-6	TRBV5-1
TGTGCCAGCAGCTCGGGTCTTACCTACGAGCAGTACTTC	CASSSGLTYEQYF	-	-	TRBJ2-7	TRBV5-4
TGTGCCTGGAGTGGGAAGGCGGGCAATCAGCCCCAGCATTTT	CAWSGKAGNQPQHF	-	-	TRBJ1-5	TRBV30
TGTGCCAGTAGTGTAGGACAGGTCAATCAGCCCCAGCATTTT	CASSVGQVNQPQHF	TRBD1	-	TRBJ1-5	TRBV19
TGTGCCAGCTCACCAGACACTTCTGGAAACACCATATATTTT	CASSPDTSGNTIYF	-	-	TRBJ1-3	TRBV18
TGTGCCAGCAGTTCCGGACAGGGCACGTCAGATACGCAGTATTTT	CASSSGQGTSDTQYF	TRBD1	-	TRBJ2-3	TRBV6-5
TGTGCCTCCACCGGACAGGGGGGGTTCTATGGCTACACCTTC	CASTGQGGFYGYTF	TRBD1	-	TRBJ1-2	TRBV30
TGTGCCAGCAGAGAACGACAGGGGTCCATGAACACTGAAGCTTTCTTT	CASRERQGSMNTEAFF	TRBD1	-	TRBJ1-1	TRBV6-1
TGTGCCAGCTCGCGGTCATCAGGAGGGGCAAGCAATCAGCCCCAGCATTTT	CASSRSSGGASNQPQHF	-	-	TRBJ1-5	TRBV18
TGTGCCAGCAGCAGAGCACGGGCTCTCCCGAGGGATGAAGCTTTCTTT	CASSRARALPRDEAFF	-	many	TRBJ1-1	TRBV14
TGCGCCAGCAGTGAGTCTAGGACAGGGGCCGAAGCTTTCTTT	CASSESRTGAEAFF	TRBD1	few	TRBJ1-1	TRBV10-1
TGTGCCAGCTCACAGGGACAGGGGGTTAATCAGCCCCAGCATTTT	CASSQGQGVNQPQHF	TRBD1	-	TRBJ1-5	TRBV18
TGTGCCAGCAGCTTGGCCCAGACAGGGGATGTTTTTGGCTACACCTTC	CASSLAQTGDVFGYTF	TRBD1	-	TRBJ1-2	TRBV5-4
TGTGCCATCAGGGGACAGGGGGCAACCGGGGAGCTGTTTTTT	CAIRGQGATGELFF	TRBD1	few	TRBJ2-2	TRBV10-3
TGTGCCAGCAGTTATAGCGGAGGGACTAATGAAAAACTGTTTTTT	CASSYSGGTNEKLFF	-	-	TRBJ1-4	TRBV27
TGTGCCAGCAGCTTCGACAGGGACTGGGAGACCCAGTACTTC	CASSFDRDWETQYF	-	-	TRBJ2-5	TRBV5-8
TGCAGCGTTGTAGTACAGGTGAGAAACACTGAAGCTTTCTTT	CSVVVQVRNTEAFF	-	-	TRBJ1-1	TRBV29-1
TGCGCCAGCCTTTTTCCAGCGGGGGCTCTCACAGATACGCAGTATTTT	CASLFPAGALTDTQYF	TRBD2	-	TRBJ2-3	TRBV10-1
TGCAGCGTTGAATTCCCCAGGGGCTCGTCCTACGAGCAGTACTTC	CSVEFPRGSSYEQYF	-	-	TRBJ2-7	TRBV29-1
TGTGCCAGCAGCGTGAGGACTAGCGGGGCCGGCACAGATACGCAGTATTTT	CASSVRTSGAGTDTQYF	TRBD2	-	TRBJ2-3	TRBV9
TGTGCCAGCAGTGAAAAGACTTATTCAGCTTTCTTT	CASSEKTYSAFF	-	few	TRBJ1-1	TRBV6-1
TGCGCCAGCAGCTTGGGAGGGAGCACAGATACGCAGTATTTT	CASSLGGSTDTQYF	-	-	TRBJ2-3	TRBV5-1
TGTGCCAGCAGCCAAGACGAGGCAACTAATGAAAAACTGTTTTTT	CASSQDEATNEKLFF	-	few	TRBJ1-4	TRBV4-2
TGTGCCAGCAGCGCCAAGCGGGGGCCTCCGAACGAGCAGTACTTC	CASSAKRGPPNEQYF	TRBD2	-	TRBJ2-7	TRBV6-6
TGTGCCAGCAGGGGACTAGCGCCCACCGGGGAGCTGTTTTTT	CASRGLAPTGELFF	TRBD2	-	TRBJ2-2	TRBV14
TGTGCCAGCAGCTTCGGCTCTAGCGGGGTTGATACGCAGTATTTT	CASSFGSSGVDTQYF	TRBD2	-	TRBJ2-3	TRBV7-2
TGCGCCAGCACCCTAGAGGGAACCGGGGAGCTGTTTTTT	CASTLEGTGELFF	-	-	TRBJ2-2	TRBV5-1
TGTGCCAGCTCACCACCGGTCAGGCGCTCTGGAAACACCATATATTTT	CASSPPVRRSGNTIYF	-	-	TRBJ1-3	TRBV18
TGTGCCATCAGCCGGACTAGCGATTACGAGCAGTACTTC	CAISRTSDYEQYF	TRBD2	-	TRBJ2-7	TRBV10-3
TGCGCCAGCACTCCGACTAGCGGGGGGCGCGCAGATACGCAGTATTTT	CASTPTSGGRADTQYF	TRBD2	-	TRBJ2-3	TRBV5-1